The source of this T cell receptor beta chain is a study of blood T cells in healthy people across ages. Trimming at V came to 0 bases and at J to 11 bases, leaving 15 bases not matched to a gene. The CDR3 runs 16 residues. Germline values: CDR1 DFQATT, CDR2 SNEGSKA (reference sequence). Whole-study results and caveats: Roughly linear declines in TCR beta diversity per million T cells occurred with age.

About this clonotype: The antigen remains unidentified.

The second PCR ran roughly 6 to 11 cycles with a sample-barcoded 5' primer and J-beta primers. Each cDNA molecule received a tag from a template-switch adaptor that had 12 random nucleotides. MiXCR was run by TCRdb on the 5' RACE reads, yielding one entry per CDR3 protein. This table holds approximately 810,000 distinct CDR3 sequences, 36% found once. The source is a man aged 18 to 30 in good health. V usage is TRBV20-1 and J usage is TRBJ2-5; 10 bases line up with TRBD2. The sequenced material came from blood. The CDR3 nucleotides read TGCAGTGCTAGAGACCGGGGACTAGCGATGTACAATGAGCAGTACTTC. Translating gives CSARDRGLAMYNEQYF.